One sample yielded the 30 T cell receptor beta chains listed below, sequenced in a study of human T cells and chemical hapten exposure. TCRdb called the RACE reads again in MiXCR, with one record for every CDR3 protein. The sample yields around 110,000 distinct CDR3 sequences, 12% seen once. The time point here: patch test 1, 2 weeks after DPC sensitization. Treatment defined: therapeutic diphenylcyclopropenone sensitization with weekly scalp DPC. The sequences come from whole blood, collected in connection with sensitization to the hapten diphenylcyclopropenone (DPC). Receptors originate from a woman aged 50 to 65 with alopecia areata. Some clones in this sample may be carry-over from other donors' samples.

Only a few counts were recorded for this clonotype. The chain links TRBV6-5 to TRBJ2-6; no clear D gene. V was trimmed by 4 bases and J by 2 bases, leaving 12 bases between them. Germline CDR1 reads MNHEY; CDR2 reads SVGAGI. The length of the CDR3 is 16 residues. CDR3 sequence (DNA): TGTGCCAGCAGTTCCCCCGCTTTAGCTGGGGCCAACGTCCTGACTTTC. Translated: CASSSPALAGANVLTF.

This clonotype was found many times. The chain combines TRBV6-2 or TRBV6-3 with TRBJ1-2; the D is unclear. V gave up 8 bases and J gave up 4 bases, with 14 bases separating them. There are 13 residues in the CDR3. Germline CDR1 MNHEY, CDR2 SVGEGT. The CDR3 region is CASGEPTSYGYTF. In DNA form, the CDR3 reads TGTGCCAGCGGAGAACCGACTTCCTATGGCTACACCTTC.

This clonotype was recorded many times. The V gene is TRBV12-3 or TRBV12-4, the J gene TRBJ1-3; TRBD1 matches 7 bases. With 5 bases clipped from V and 7 bases from J, the junction kept 11 bases outside the gene matches. This CDR3 region has 15 residues. The CDR3 is CASSITGERWNTIYF. In DNA, the CDR3 is TGTGCCAGCAGTATAACAGGGGAGAGGTGGAACACCATATATTTT.

The V gene is TRBV5-1, the J gene TRBJ2-6, with D hard to call. CDR3 length equals 15 residues. Trimming removed 4 bases at V and 0 bases at J, with 8 bases between. Germline values: CDR1 SGHRS, CDR2 YFSETQ. This CDR3 is CASSGSNSGANVLTF. The DNA of the CDR3 is TGCGCCAGCAGCGGAAGTAACTCTGGGGCCAACGTCCTGACTTTC.

On this clonotype itself: This may be a read error, as it is one base from a much larger clone. This chain connects TRBV20-1 to TRBJ1-1; no clear D. Per germline, CDR1 DFQATT and CDR2 SNEGSKA (reference sequence). The CDR3 is 15 residues long. The CDR3 loop reads CSAREIERLNTDAFF. CDR3 nucleotides: TGCAGTGCTAGAGAGATCGAACGATTGAACACTGATGCTTTCTTT.

This clonotype was observed many times. The J gene is TRBJ2-7, the V gene TRBV7-6; D gene unclear. The germline V gene encodes CDR1 SGHVS and CDR2 FNYEAQ. This CDR3 has 14 amino acids. Trimming took off 5 bases at V and 2 bases at J, with 13 bases between the two ends. CDR3: CASSQFDITYEQYF. The DNA of the CDR3 is TGTGCCAGCAGCCAATTTGACATCACCTACGAGCAGTACTTC.

A few counts support this clonotype. The CDR3 here is CASSSNRGRAEKLFF. In DNA form, the CDR3 reads TGTGCCAGCAGCTCGAACAGGGGTCGTGCGGAAAAACTGTTTTTT. This chain links TRBV7-2 with TRBJ1-4; 7 nucleotides agree with TRBD1. CDR1 and CDR2 from the germline V gene are SGHTA and FQGNSA. This CDR3 has 15 residues. J gave up 8 bases and V 4 bases, and 10 bases lay outside the gene matches.

This chain connects TRBV28 to TRBJ2-7; D may match TRBD1 or TRBD2 (7 bases each). The V gene's germline CDR1 is MDHEN and CDR2 SYDVKM. Trimming stripped 5 bases from V and 4 bases from J, with 18 bases between. This CDR3 contains 15 residues. CDR3 sequence (DNA): TGTGCCAGCAGTCCCCCCGCAGGGGGGGTGTACGAGCAGTACTTC. It specifies CASSPPAGGVYEQYF.

The sample holds a few counts of this clonotype. The genes are TRBV2 and TRBJ2-7; 8 bases map to TRBD1. After removal of 11 bases from V and 6 bases from J, the junction contained 9 bases not matched to a gene. Germline assignment: CDR1 SNHLY and CDR2 FYNNEI. CDR3 length equals 12 residues. The DNA of the CDR3 is TGTGCCCGGAATGGACAGGGTCCCGAGCAGTACTTC. Translating it yields CARNGQGPEQYF. Full variable domain (remainder filled in from reference TRBV2 and TRBJ2-7): EPEVTQTPSHQVTQMGQEVILRCVPISNHLYFYWYRQILGQKVEFLVSFYNNEISEKSEIFDDQFSVERPDGSNFTLKIRSTKLEDSAMYFCARNGQGPEQYFGPGTRLTVT.

This clonotype was observed a few times. The chain employs TRBV29-1 and TRBJ2-1; D unclear. V lost 4 bases to trimming and J lost 4 bases, with 8 bases between them. Per the germline V gene, CDR1 is SQVTM and CDR2 is ANQGSEA. This CDR3 has 12 residues. CDR3 amino acids: CSVGDYYNEQFF. Here the CDR3 DNA reads TGCAGCGTTGGGGATTATTACAATGAGCAGTTCTTC.

Many counts were recorded for this clonotype. The rearrangement uses TRBV6-5 and TRBJ1-6; no definite D call. The CDR3 consists of 18 residues. V lost 0 bases and J 6 bases, leaving 18 bases between the germline ends. The germline gives CDR1 MNHEY, CDR2 SVGAGI. The CDR3 loop is CASSYSLGRGVSNSPLHF. CDR3 nucleotide sequence: TGTGCCAGCAGTTACTCCCTAGGAAGAGGAGTTAGTAATTCACCCCTCCACTTT.

This clonotype showed up many times. The genes are TRBV5-1 and TRBJ1-1; 7 nucleotides line up with TRBD1. V was pared by 4 bases and J by 4 bases, with 4 bases of the junction left unmatched. The CDR3 covers 13 residues. The germline V gene has CDR1 SGHRS and CDR2 YFSETQ. The CDR3 is CASSLNRGTEAFF. DNA of the CDR3: TGCGCCAGCAGCCTAAACAGGGGCACTGAAGCTTTCTTT.

This clonotype was seen many times. The chain combines TRBV28 with TRBJ1-5; D unresolved. CDR3 size: 15 residues. With 3 bases removed from V and 0 bases from J, the gap between germline ends came to 9 bases. Germline V CDR1 and CDR2: MDHEN, SYDVKM. In nucleotides, the CDR3 is TGTGCCAGCAGTTTTGGCCTGTATAGCAATCAGCCCCAGCATTTT. Residues: CASSFGLYSNQPQHF.

The J gene is TRBJ1-2, the V gene TRBV6-5; D ambiguous. There are 16 residues in the CDR3. Germline V gene data show CDR1 as MNHEY and CDR2 as SVGAGI. Trimming removed 0 bases at V and 4 bases at J, with 15 bases between. In DNA, the CDR3 is TGTGCCAGCAGTTACTCGCGGGCGGGAGCTTCCTATGGCTACACCTTC. Its translation: CASSYSRAGASYGYTF.

This sequence joins TRBV3-1 and TRBJ2-7, with 7 bases matching TRBD1. Germline V gene lookup returns CDR1 LGHDT and CDR2 YNNKEL (reference sequence). This CDR3 is 15 amino acids long. J was trimmed by 6 bases and V by 1 base; bases with no gene match: 9. CDR3 protein: CASSQVAGGPLEQYF. The DNA for the CDR3 is TGTGCCAGCAGCCAAGTCGCAGGGGGACCCCTCGAGCAGTACTTC.

This clonotype was observed many times. The gene calls are TRBV7-9 and TRBJ2-7; perhaps TRBD2 as D (5 bases). Deletions cut 1 base from V and 3 bases from J, with 16 bases between. The CDR3 consists of 16 residues. Germline CDR1 and CDR2: SEHNR and FQNEAQ (reference sequence). CDR3 nucleotide sequence: TGTGCCAGCAGCTTAGGCGCCGGAGGATTATACTACGAGCAGTACTTC. Translated: CASSLGAGGLYYEQYF.

There are many counts of this clonotype. This chain links TRBV12-3 or TRBV12-4 with TRBJ2-6; D possibly corresponds to TRBD1 (6 bases). V lost 5 bases to trimming and J lost 0 bases, with 11 bases between them. CDR3 length: 16 amino acids. CDR3 DNA sequence: TGTGCCAGCAGTCCGACAGGTTCCTCTGGGGCCAACGTCCTGACTTTC. Its protein product is CASSPTGSSGANVLTF.

The rearrangement uses TRBV20-1 and TRBJ2-7; 7 positions match TRBD2. The CDR3 has 13 residues. The trim removed 4 bases at V and 6 bases at J, leaving 9 bases unmatched. From germline, CDR1 is DFQATT and CDR2 SNEGSKA (reference sequence). The CDR3 region is CSANPLAGVEQYF. The CDR3, as DNA: TGCAGTGCTAACCCCTTGGCGGGGGTCGAGCAGTACTTC.

The V and J genes are TRBV29-1 and TRBJ1-4; 9 nucleotides line up with TRBD1. Germline CDR1 and CDR2: SQVTM and ANQGSEA. Trimming took 3 bases from V and 8 from J; bases not matched to a gene: 10. The CDR3 spans 15 residues. Written as DNA, the CDR3 is TGCAGCGTTGAGAGACAGGGGGACGTTGAGGAAAAACTGTTTTTT. Translation: CSVERQGDVEEKLFF.

This clonotype was picked up a small number of times. For the CDR3, the DNA is TGTGCCAGCAGCTTGGACCTAGGGCATGGGGCCAACGTCCTGACTTTC. Protein sequence: CASSLDLGHGANVLTF. V is TRBV5-8 and J is TRBJ2-6; D unresolved. Germline V lookup: CDR1 SGHTS, CDR2 YDEGEE. The length of the CDR3 is 16 residues. V gave up 0 bases and J gave up 3 bases, with 10 bases separating them. The full variable domain, its missing parts supplied by reference TRBV5-8 and TRBJ2-6, is EAGVTQSPTHLIKTRGQQATLRCSPISGHTSVYWYQQALGLGLQFLLWYDEGEERNRGNFPPRFSGRQFPNYSSELNVNALELEDSALYLCASSLDLGHGANVLTFGAGSRLTVL.

This clonotype was recorded many times. The chain couples TRBV3-1 to TRBJ2-1, with D uncertain. In germline, CDR1 is LGHDT, CDR2 YNNKEL (reference sequence). Between the trimmed V and J ends, which lost 5 bases and 6 bases, there was a span of 11 bases. The CDR3 is 13 residues long. The CDR3 reads CASSLTYVNEQFF. In nucleotides, the CDR3 is TGTGCCAGCAGCTTAACCTACGTCAATGAGCAGTTCTTC.

This clonotype was seen a single time. The rearrangement links TRBV11-2 to TRBJ2-5, with 9 bases matching TRBD2. Germline lookup yields CDR1 SGHAT and CDR2 FQNNGV. The trim removed 5 bases at V and 3 bases at J, leaving 7 bases unmatched. The CDR3 runs to 15 residues. For the CDR3, the DNA is TGTGCCAGCAGCCCAGGGCTAGCGGGGAAAGAGACCCAGTACTTC. It is translated as CASSPGLAGKETQYF.

J is TRBJ2-1 and V is TRBV12-3 or TRBV12-4; 8 bases are a match to TRBD2. Trimming at V came to 11 bases and at J to 4 bases, leaving 10 bases not matched to a gene. The CDR3 totals 14 residues. The CDR3 reads CASRRGAGYNEQFF. In nucleotides, the CDR3 is TGTGCCTCCCGGCGGGGGGCCGGGTACAATGAGCAGTTCTTC.

The gene calls are TRBV9 and TRBJ2-7, with 9 bases identical to TRBD2. In germline, CDR1 is SGDLS, CDR2 YYNGEE. Trimming took 2 bases from V and 2 from J; bases not matched to a gene: 2. The CDR3 is made up of 14 amino acids. The CDR3 is CASSVSGGPYEQYF. The CDR3 nucleotides are TGTGCCAGCAGCGTTAGCGGGGGCCCCTACGAGCAGTACTTC.

This clonotype showed up many times. This rearrangement joins TRBV7-9 to TRBJ2-2; D ambiguous. The CDR3 is 15 amino acids. Trimming shortened V by 1 base and J by 2 bases, and 8 bases separated the two germline ends. Germline loops: CDR1 SEHNR, CDR2 FQNEAQ (reference sequence). The CDR3 here is CASSLGAHNTGELFF. The CDR3 DNA reads TGTGCCAGCAGCTTAGGGGCACATAACACCGGGGAGCTGTTTTTT. Complete variable domain (other parts from reference TRBV7-9 and TRBJ2-2): DTGVSQNPRHKITKRGQNVTFRCDPISEHNRLYWYRQTLGQGPEFLTYFQNEAQLEKSRLLSDRFSAERPKGSFSTLEIQRTEQGDSAMYLCASSLGAHNTGELFFGEGSRLTVL.

This chain links TRBV11-2 with TRBJ2-2; D is undetermined. The CDR3 is 15 amino acids. V lost 3 bases to trimming and J lost 2 bases, with 10 bases between them. Germline CDR1 is SGHAT and CDR2 is FQNNGV. CDR3 coding DNA: TGTGCCAGCAGCTTTGGACGGAGTAACACCGGGGAGCTGTTTTTT. It is translated as CASSFGRSNTGELFF.

The chain carries TRBV11-2 and TRBJ2-5; D uncertain. This CDR3 comprises 14 residues. Germline loops: CDR1 SGHAT, CDR2 FQNNGV. V lost 1 base and J lost 0, with 6 bases in between. The CDR3 coding sequence is TGTGCCAGCAGCTTAGTCGCGTACCAAGAGACCCAGTACTTC. Protein: CASSLVAYQETQYF.

This clonotype was counted many times. The chain employs TRBV7-2 and TRBJ2-3; D tentatively reads TRBD1 or TRBD2 (6 bases each). The CDR3 extends over 16 amino acids. Trimming shortened V by 5 bases and J by 0 bases, and 15 bases separated the two germline ends. In germline, CDR1 is SGHTA, CDR2 FQGNSA. Here the CDR3 DNA reads TGTGCCAGCAGCCCCCAACAGGGACTTAGCACAGATACGCAGTATTTT. Its protein is CASSPQQGLSTDTQYF.

The rearrangement links TRBV7-2 to TRBJ1-1; D is ambiguous. This CDR3 is 14 amino acids long. CDR1 is SGHTA and CDR2 is FQGNSA in the germline V gene. Trimming left V 4 bases short and J 5 bases short, with 14 bases between. The CDR3 reads CASSSSTLETEAFF. CDR3 coding DNA: TGTGCCAGCAGCTCCTCAACTCTGGAGACTGAAGCTTTCTTT.

This clonotype showed up many times. The chain is built from TRBV2 and TRBJ2-1; 11 nucleotides line up with TRBD2. Germline loops: CDR1 SNHLY, CDR2 FYNNEI. The J segment lost 7 bases and the V segment lost 8 bases, leaving 10 bases of the junction unmatched. The CDR3 has 15 amino acids. In nucleotides, the CDR3 is TGTGCCAGCTTTCTCGCCGGGACTAGCGGTAATGAGCAGTTCTTC. Protein sequence: CASFLAGTSGNEQFF.